Included here is one T cell receptor (beta chain) sequence, with context. The CDR3 runs to 14 residues. Germline trimming cut 6 bases from V and 9 bases from J; bases unmatched to any gene: 8. The germline CDR1 and CDR2 sequences are MNHEY and SVGAGI. This entry comes from a study of cytomegalovirus exposure and HLA in healthy donors. PCR was performed using 60 Vbeta and 13 Jbeta primers. Only in-frame clones appear in the TCRdb table, and some are missing; sequencing was by immunoSEQ multiplex PCR. This sample has over 70,000 clones; less than 80% occur once, and the top ten carry approximately 1.4%.

This chain links TRBV6-5 with TRBJ1-4; TRBD1 matches at 9 bases. The sequenced material came from PBMCs. The sequence was collected from a male donor in good health and CMV-seronegative. The CDR3 loop is CASRFDRGGKKLFF. CDR3 bases: TGTGCCAGCAGATTCGACAGGGGGGGAAAAAAACTGTTTTTT.